This TCR beta chain came from a study of early T cells in non-severe SARS-CoV-2 infection. The CDR3 length is 17 residues. V dropped 2 bases and J dropped 8 bases, with 22 bases sitting between them. From germline, CDR1 is MNHEY and CDR2 SVGAGI. Individually, cDNA molecules had unique molecular identifiers attached to them. MiXCR was run by TCRdb on the 5' RACE reads, yielding one entry per CDR3 protein. The repertoire holds 20,000 to 25,000 distinct CDR3 sequences, with about 4.5% as singletons. This clonotype has only a few counts. Its antigen is currently unknown. Overall study results and limits: Private and CD4 specificities were missed by VDJdb matching, skewed to anti-spike CD8.

The source material was whole blood. The clonotype originates from an adult who was a healthcare worker with PCR-confirmed SARS-CoV-2 infection or an uninfected control (not recorded which). The gene calls are TRBV6-5 and TRBJ2-1, with D perhaps TRBD2 (6 bases). The CDR3 region is CASSYQVTDGGMDEQFF. In DNA, the CDR3 is TGTGCCAGCAGTTACCAAGTCACGGACGGAGGGATGGATGAGCAGTTCTTC.